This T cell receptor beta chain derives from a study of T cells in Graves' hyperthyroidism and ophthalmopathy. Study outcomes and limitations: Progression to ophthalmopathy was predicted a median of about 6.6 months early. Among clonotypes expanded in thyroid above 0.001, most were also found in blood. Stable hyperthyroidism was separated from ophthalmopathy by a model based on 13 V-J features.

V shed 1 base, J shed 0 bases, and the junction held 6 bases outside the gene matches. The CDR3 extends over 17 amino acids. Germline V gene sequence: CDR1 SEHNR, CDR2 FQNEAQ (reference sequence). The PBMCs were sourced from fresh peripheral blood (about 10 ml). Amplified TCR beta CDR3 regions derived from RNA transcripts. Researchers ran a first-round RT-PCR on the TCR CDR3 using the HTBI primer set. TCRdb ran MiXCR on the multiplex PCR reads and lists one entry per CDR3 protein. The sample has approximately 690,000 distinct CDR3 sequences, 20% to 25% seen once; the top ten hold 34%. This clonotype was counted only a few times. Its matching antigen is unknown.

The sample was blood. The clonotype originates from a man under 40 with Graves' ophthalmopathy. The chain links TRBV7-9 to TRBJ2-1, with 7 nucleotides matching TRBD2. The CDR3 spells CASSLVIGGSSYNEQFF. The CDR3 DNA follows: TGTGCCAGCAGCTTAGTAATAGGCGGGAGCTCCTACAATGAGCAGTTCTTC.